This entry concerns a single T cell receptor beta chain. Its antigen is as yet unknown. The sample originates from a study of blood T cells in healthy people across ages. Germline V CDR1 and CDR2: SNHLY, FYNNEI. The CDR3 has 15 amino acids. The germline V and J ends were trimmed by 6 bases and 4 bases, with 18 bases remaining between them. Per sample, no less than 5 micrograms of total RNA were extracted. Study results and limitations: Per-million-T-cell TCR beta diversity fell roughly linearly with age. There was a strong correlation between TCR beta diversity and naive T cell percentage.

The authors ran a second PCR of 7 to 11 cycles using a sample-barcoded 5' primer and a J-beta primer mix. Via MiXCR, TCRdb re-called the 5' RACE reads, giving one row per CDR3 protein. Here the sample spans some 550,000 distinct CDR3 sequences, around 48% being singletons. The specimen sequenced was blood. The rearrangement links TRBV2 to TRBJ1-1; no clear D gene. The TCR was taken from an elderly man in good health. The CDR3 protein is CASSRAGLTSTEAFF. The CDR3 DNA is TGTGCCAGCAGCCGGGCAGGTCTCACGAGCACTGAAGCTTTCTTT.